This T cell receptor (beta chain) was observed in a study of vaccination and CD4 T cells after COVID-19 (dated by TCRdb to the early 2020s). A note on the overall study: Convalescent patients had a positive SARS-CoV-2 result on nasal swab PCR, and of these patients, several had mild disease and one had severe disease. Each participant got two doses of either the Pfizer-BioNTech BNT162b2 vaccine (n=8) or the Moderna mRNA-1273 vaccine (n=2). In the convalescent cohort there were six males and four females, among whom were two Hispanic individuals, seven Caucasians, two Asians and one multiracial person. Overlapping spike peptide pools from SARS-CoV-2 and from the common cold coronaviruses HCoV-NL63, HCoV-OC43 and HCoV-229E were used as culture stimuli. Control cultures received a CEFX viral epitope pool as the positive control, an HIV-1 Nef peptide pool as the negative control, or no peptide. Post-COVID blood samples were collected from convalescent patients a median of approximately 93 days after diagnosis, with a range of roughly 35 to 180 days. Post-vaccine blood samples were collected a median of approximately 68 days after the second vaccine dose, ranging from roughly 12 to 241 days. In around 9 COVID-19 convalescent patients and several infection-naive healthy vaccine recipients, researchers compared the spike-specific CD4+ TCR repertoire from before mRNA vaccination with the repertoire from after. General conclusions and limits of the study: Although the median number of SARS-CoV-2-reactive clonotypes went up from some 23 after infection to 38 after vaccination, the increase was not significant. Only a relatively small number of convalescent patients were included in the study, and early timepoints following natural infection were not analyzed. In convalescent patients, nearly all vaccine-specific clones (304 of 307) were found to be mono-reactive for SARS-CoV-2 spike rather than cross-reactive with common cold coronaviruses. Among convalescent patients, a median about 87% of the SARS-CoV-2-reactive clones seen after vaccination appeared only after vaccination, which suggests priming specific to the vaccine.

Interpreted using the paper, the treatment or condition label stands for: roughly ten-day PBMC culture with coronavirus spike peptide pools or control peptides (ViraFEST assay). The study used the ViraFEST assay, which expanded antigen-specific T cells with peptide pools and then identified expanded clonotypes by TCR sequencing. Positive SARS-CoV-2 PCR tests in the convalescent patients dated from March to December 2020, before Alpha, Beta and Delta variants emerged in the United States. Each well held roughly 2.2 million PBMCs cultured in IMDM containing around 5% human AB serum and 9 to 10 IU/ml IL-2, with 10 ug/ml peptide pools added. Half of the culture medium was replaced with fresh IL-2-containing medium on days 3 and 7. After more than 8 days of culture, CD4+ T cells were isolated by negative selection using the EasySep CD4+ T cell isolation kit. Ficoll-Paque Plus gradient centrifugation was used to isolate PBMCs from whole blood, and the isolated PBMCs were then either used fresh or cryopreserved at -140C. Triplicate wells were generally used for each culture condition.

The CDR3 has 15 amino acids, counting the end cysteine and phenylalanine. Left in the record is the CDR3 DNA by itself, 45 bases read in frame from the first base. According to the germline V gene, CDR1 reads SGDLS and CDR2 reads YYNGEE. Ends trimmed: V by 3 bases, J by 7 bases; bases unmatched to a gene: 8. The library was generated by PCR. TCR sequencing of DNA from cultured CD4+ T cells used the Oncomine TCR Beta short-read assay at the Johns Hopkins FTIC core. The QIAamp micro DNA kit was used to extract genomic DNA from the cultured CD4+ T cells. The Oncomine TCR Beta libraries from cultured CD4+ T cells were pooled using unique dual indexes and then sequenced on an Illumina iSeq 100. The study's own analysis went as follows. Non-productive sequences were removed, and CDR3s not starting with C, not ending with F or W, or shorter than 7 amino acids were discarded. Antigen-specific clonotypes were identified using the MANAFEST web application through comparison of peptide-stimulated wells with reference and other culture wells. To be called positive, a clone needed an FDR below 0.05, an odds ratio above 5, and a productive frequency above 0.1% in at least two of three replicate wells. A clonotype was classed as cross-reactive if the clonotype showed significant expansion both in SARS-CoV-2 spike wells and in at least one common cold coronavirus spike condition. CDR3 homology was assessed with Levenshtein distances (stringdist) and unrooted phylogenetic trees (ape) in R version 3.6.1. TCRdb took the public reads, trimmed them with fastp at Q25, ran MiXCR for clone calling and kept in-frame beta chains. Rows are unified per CDR3 protein, each entry keeping the most common DNA and genes. TCRdb, not the authors, supplied the V and J calls. The sample profile shows about 16,000 distinct CDR3 sequences; about 56% of them were found once. 6.5% to 8.5% of the sample is held by the ten biggest clonotypes.

Worth noting for this clonotype: Its antigen is still unknown. The record has no base qualities; no much larger clone is one base away.

This clonotype was sampled from a human donor who had recovered from COVID-19. Here the chain combines TRBV9 and TRBJ1-2; TRBD1 aligns with 11 central bases. The specimen was CD4+ T cells from blood, cultured in vitro. The CDR3 here reads CASSDGTGGEAGYTF. The sequenced DNA: TGTGCCAGCAGCGATGGGACAGGGGGAGAAGCTGGCTACACCTTC.